This TCR beta chain was documented in a study of shared clonotypes between healthy human individuals. About the study: Each donor's CD8 memory used one plate, CD8 naive two, each CD4 subset three.

CDR3 length equals 10 residues. The germline V gene encodes CDR1 SQVTM and CDR2 ANQGSEA. V lost 8 bases and J lost 15, with 17 bases in between. CD45RO-negative CD8 cells positively selected for CCR7 made up the naive population, which excluded terminally differentiated effector memory CD45RA+ cells. Assay: immunoSEQ multiplex PCR; the TCRdb copy retains only in-frame clones and omits some. Among some 2.1 million clones, roughly 95% were seen once, and the ten largest hold approximately 1.7%. The rearrangement uses TRBV29-1 and TRBJ2-4; D gene uncertain. The sequencing sample was made of naive CD8+ T cells from PBMCs. The source of this sequence is a man aged 18 to 30 in good health. Some clones in this sample may be carry-over from other donors' samples. Here the CDR3 reads CSPGKGRSYF. CDR3 nucleotides: TGCAGCCCTGGTAAAGGCAGATCGTACTTC.